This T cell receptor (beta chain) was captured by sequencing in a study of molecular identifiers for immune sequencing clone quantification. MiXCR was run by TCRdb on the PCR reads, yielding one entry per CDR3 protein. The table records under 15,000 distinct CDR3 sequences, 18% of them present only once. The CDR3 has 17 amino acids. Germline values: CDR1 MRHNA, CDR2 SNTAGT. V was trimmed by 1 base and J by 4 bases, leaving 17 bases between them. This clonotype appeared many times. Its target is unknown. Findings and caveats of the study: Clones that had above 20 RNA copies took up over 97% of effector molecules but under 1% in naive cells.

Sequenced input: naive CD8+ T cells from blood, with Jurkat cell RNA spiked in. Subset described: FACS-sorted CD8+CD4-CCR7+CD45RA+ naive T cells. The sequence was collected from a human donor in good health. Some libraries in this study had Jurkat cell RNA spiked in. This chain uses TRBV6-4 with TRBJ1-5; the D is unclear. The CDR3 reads CASSDYDTHPQNQPQHF. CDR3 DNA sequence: TGTGCCAGCAGTGACTACGACACCCATCCCCAGAATCAGCCCCAGCATTTT.